These 30 T cell receptor beta chains were all obtained from the same sample, sequenced in a study of blood T cell repertoires in COVID-19. Sequencing used immunoSEQ multiplex PCR; TCRdb keeps in-frame clones, though not all of them. The table shows about 170,000 clones, with around three quarters occurring only once. The sequencing sample was made of PBMCs or T cells enriched from blood (not recorded which). These receptor sequences come from an older woman in a cohort exposed to, infected with or recovered from COVID-19 (not recorded which).

The chain is built from TRBV18 and TRBJ2-1; 8 bases align to TRBD1. J was trimmed by 5 bases and V by 3 bases; bases with no gene match: 6. The CDR3 runs 15 residues. Germline V gene sequence: CDR1 KGHSH, CDR2 LQKENI. The CDR3 protein is CASSPYRTGNNEQFF. For the CDR3, the DNA is TGTGCCAGCTCACCTTACCGGACAGGGAACAATGAGCAGTTCTTC. The full variable domain, completed using reference TRBV18 and TRBJ2-1, is NAGVMQNPRHLVRRRGQEARLRCSPMKGHSHVYWYRQLPEEGLKFMVYLQKENIIDESGMPKERFSAEFPKEGPSILRIQQVVRGDSAAYFCASSPYRTGNNEQFFGPGTRLTVL.

This chain uses TRBV5-4 with TRBJ2-5, with unresolved D. Germline values: CDR1 SGHNT, CDR2 YYREEE (reference sequence). The CDR3 spans 15 residues. Trimming took off 0 bases at V and 3 bases at J, with 12 bases between the two ends. The CDR3 spells CASSLGGALEETQYF. CDR3 coding DNA: TGTGCCAGCAGCTTGGGAGGCGCCCTCGAAGAGACCCAGTACTTC.

The sample holds a few counts of this clone. The V gene is TRBV7-2, the J gene TRBJ1-5, with D tentatively TRBD1 (5 bases). The V gene lost 11 bases and the J gene lost 3 bases, with 14 bases spanning the gap. The CDR3 sequence is 13 residues long. The germline gives CDR1 SGHTA, CDR2 FQGNSA. As DNA, the CDR3 is TGTGCCTCGAGGGGAGGCTCCAATCAGCCCCAGCATTTT. Translated, it gives CASRGGSNQPQHF.

V is TRBV6-6 and J is TRBJ1-4; 12 bases match TRBD1. Germline CDR1 MNHNY, CDR2 SVGAGI (reference sequence). The CDR3 is 16 residues long. Losses at the gene ends were 7 bases for V and 4 bases for J; bases not matched to a gene: 7. CDR3 region: CASIGTGGFGNEKLFF. The CDR3 DNA reads TGTGCCAGCATCGGGACAGGGGGCTTTGGTAATGAAAAACTGTTTTTT.

The chain carries TRBV30 and TRBJ2-7; TRBD1 matches 9 bases. The CDR3 is 13 residues long. Germline assignment: CDR1 GTSNPN and CDR2 SVGIG (reference sequence). With V trimmed by 3 bases and J by 7 bases, 7 bases remained unmatched. In DNA form, the CDR3 reads TGTGCCTGGAGCCAAGGACAGGGGTTAGAGCAGTACTTC. Amino acid sequence: CAWSQGQGLEQYF.

This CDR3 is CAWSVYGTSLYNEQFF. The CDR3 nucleotides are TGTGCCTGGAGTGTTTATGGGACTAGCCTCTACAATGAGCAGTTCTTC. The chain links TRBV30 to TRBJ2-1, with 9 positions matching TRBD2. Trimming removed 0 bases from V and 3 bases from J; junction bases left unmatched: 6. Looked up from germline, CDR1 is GTSNPN and CDR2 is SVGIG (reference sequence). The CDR3 length is 16 residues.

This sequence joins TRBV5-1 and TRBJ2-7; D possibly corresponds to TRBD2 (6 bases). With 7 bases removed from V and 1 base from J, the gap between germline ends came to 6 bases. The germline V gene encodes CDR1 SGHRS and CDR2 YFSETQ. The CDR3 length is 11 residues. The CDR3 nucleotides are TGCGCCAGCGCGGGGTCCTACGAGCAGTACTTC. Its translation: CASAGSYEQYF.

V gene TRBV7-9 combines with J gene TRBJ1-5, with TRBD1 identical over 7 bases. Germline loops: CDR1 SEHNR, CDR2 FQNEAQ (reference sequence). Trimming at V came to 3 bases and at J to 1 base, leaving 15 bases not matched to a gene. The CDR3 has 19 amino acids. This chain's CDR3 is CASSFNRGGHGGSNQPQHF. The DNA for the CDR3 is TGTGCCAGCAGCTTCAACAGGGGAGGCCATGGTGGGAGCAATCAGCCCCAGCATTTT.

This chain's CDR3 is CASSPAGENTEAFF. The CDR3 bases are TGTGCCAGCAGCCCGGCGGGGGAGAACACTGAAGCTTTCTTT. The chain recombines TRBV7-3 with TRBJ1-1; weak D call: TRBD1 (5 bases). The CDR3 length is 14 residues. The germline V gene has CDR1 SGHTA and CDR2 FQGTGA. Trimming removed 5 bases at V and 1 base at J, with 11 bases between.

The J gene is TRBJ2-3, the V gene TRBV7-2; 9 positions agree with TRBD2. CDR3 length: 15 residues. CDR1 is SGHTA and CDR2 is FQGNSA in the germline V gene. V was pared by 3 bases and J by 3 bases, with 4 bases of the junction left unmatched. Here the CDR3 reads CASSFRSGRTDTQYF. The DNA of the CDR3 is TGTGCCAGCAGCTTTCGGAGCGGGAGGACAGATACGCAGTATTTT.

The genes are TRBV7-9 and TRBJ2-1; the D gene is possibly TRBD2 (6 bases). Per the germline V gene, CDR1 is SEHNR and CDR2 is FQNEAQ (reference sequence). The V and J ends lost 5 bases and 2 bases respectively, with 13 bases between them. CDR3 length equals 15 residues. In nucleotides, the CDR3 is TGTGCCAGCAGCCCGGGGGACCCAACCTACAATGAGCAGTTCTTC. Translated: CASSPGDPTYNEQFF.

Turning to this clone: One end of the junction varies from germline; a read error may be responsible. This sequence joins TRBV15 and TRBJ2-7, with D possibly being TRBD2 (6 bases). Germline-derived CDR1 and CDR2 are LNHNV and YYDKDF (reference sequence). This CDR3 comprises 15 residues. The CDR3 DNA sequence: TGTGCCACCGGCAGAGATTTGTTAGCGGAAAACGAGCAGTACTTC. This translates into CATGRDLLAENEQYF.

V usage is TRBV5-3 and J usage is TRBJ2-5; 7 nucleotides line up with TRBD2. TRBV5-3 is noted as an ORF with a role that remains uncertain. With 5 bases clipped from V and 5 bases from J, the junction kept 3 bases outside the gene matches. This CDR3 is 12 amino acids long. This CDR3 is CARRLGGETQYF. CDR3 coding DNA: TGTGCCAGAAGGCTGGGGGGGGAGACCCAGTACTTC.

The V gene is TRBV9, the J gene TRBJ2-3; 10 bases fit TRBD2. CDR1 SGDLS and CDR2 YYNGEE come from the germline V gene. V gave up 3 bases and J gave up 6 bases; unmatched junction bases: 7. The CDR3 loop spans 15 amino acids. This CDR3 reads CASSDSGRAGDTQYF. CDR3 bases: TGTGCCAGCAGCGACAGCGGGAGGGCCGGGGATACGCAGTATTTT.

V is TRBV5-8 and J is TRBJ2-3, with a possible D match to TRBD1 (6 bases). Per germline, CDR1 SGHTS and CDR2 YDEGEE. The CDR3 is 14 residues long. With 4 bases removed from V and 3 bases from J, the gap between germline ends came to 12 bases. The CDR3 sequence: CASSLGGETDTQYF. The CDR3 nucleotides read TGTGCCAGCAGCCTTGGGGGCGAAACAGATACGCAGTATTTT.

This clone was observed a single time. The chain combines TRBV12-5 with TRBJ1-1; D is uncertain. The CDR3 spans 13 residues. Germline assignment: CDR1 LGHNT and CDR2 FRNRAP. Trimming removed 7 bases from V and 2 bases from J, with 11 bases in between. CDR3: CASARQDNTEAFF. The CDR3 region has the DNA TGTGCTAGTGCAAGACAAGACAACACTGAAGCTTTCTTT.

The J gene is TRBJ2-3, the V gene TRBV28, with 11 bases matching TRBD2. Germline V gene lookup returns CDR1 MDHEN and CDR2 SYDVKM. This CDR3 comprises 19 residues. With 6 bases clipped from V and 3 bases from J, the junction kept 17 bases outside the gene matches. The CDR3 loop reads CASRSGALLAGGGTDTQYF. CDR3 coding DNA: TGTGCCAGCAGATCCGGGGCCCTATTAGCGGGAGGGGGTACAGATACGCAGTATTTT.

The rearrangement links TRBV3-1 (or the pseudogene TRBV3-2) to TRBJ2-4, with 8 bases matching TRBD2. Germline V gene lookup returns CDR1 LGHDT and CDR2 YNNKEL (reference sequence). With V trimmed by 4 bases and J by 6 bases, 8 bases remained unmatched. The CDR3 covers 15 residues. The CDR3 DNA reads TGTGCCAGCAGCCTTAGCGGGACGGACGGAAACATTCAGTACTTC. It specifies CASSLSGTDGNIQYF.

The chain uses TRBV21-1 and TRBJ1-6; the table's D call, TRBD1, was not checked against the DNA. TRBV21-1 is annotated as a pseudogene. The CDR3 runs to 20 residues. The CDR3 sequence: CASSKAPHPRNRGRVSPLHF. CDR3 nucleotide sequence: TGTGCCAGCAGCAAAGCGCCCCACCCAAGGAACAGGGGGCGAGTATCACCCCTCCACTTT.

The CDR3 here is CASSLADLRHEQFF. DNA for the CDR3: TGTGCCAGCTCACTCGCTGACCTGAGGCATGAGCAGTTCTTC. The rearrangement uses TRBV18 and TRBJ2-1, with D hard to call. Germline loops: CDR1 KGHSH, CDR2 LQKENI. The CDR3 loop spans 14 amino acids. V shed 4 bases and J shed 8 bases, with 15 bases lying between them.

As regards this clone: The germline gene is not matched at one end of the junction; a read error may be the cause. This rearrangement joins TRBV9 to TRBJ1-5; D is perhaps TRBD1 (6 bases). Germline CDR1 SGDLS, CDR2 YYNGEE. This CDR3 region has 14 residues. CDR3 DNA: TGTGCCAGCAGCGTAGATGGGGGCAATCAGCTCCAGCATTTT. Its protein product is CASSVDGGNQLQHF.

The chain is built from TRBV28 and TRBJ1-4, with TRBD1 as a possible D gene (6 bases). Germline V lookup: CDR1 MDHEN, CDR2 SYDVKM. This CDR3 region has 15 residues. The ends were cut back, 6 bases at V and 8 bases at J, with 19 bases in the middle. The CDR3, as DNA: TGTGCCAGCAGCCCAGCCGGGGGGGCGGACGAAAAACTGTTTTTT. Its protein is CASSPAGGADEKLFF.

V is TRBV19 and J is TRBJ1-1; D may be TRBD1 (6 bases). The CDR3 extends over 14 amino acids. V lost 3 bases and J 6 bases, leaving 14 bases between the germline ends. Per the germline V gene, CDR1 is LNHDA and CDR2 is SQIVND (reference sequence). Here the CDR3 DNA reads TGTGCCAGTAGTATGGGCAGGGGAAGCCCTGAAGCTTTCTTT. As protein: CASSMGRGSPEAFF.

This chain joins TRBV28 and TRBJ1-4; D might be TRBD1 (5 bases). The CDR3 runs 17 residues. Germline V gene sequence: CDR1 MDHEN, CDR2 SYDVKM. V lost 8 bases, J lost 0 bases, and 19 bases lay in between. In nucleotides, the CDR3 is TGTGCCAGCGGGGCAGCAGGGTACCTTGCAACTAATGAAAAACTGTTTTTT. It encodes CASGAAGYLATNEKLFF.

This clone was counted only a few times. The rearrangement links TRBV6-5 to TRBJ2-4; 7 bases map to TRBD1. The CDR3 spans 15 residues. From germline, CDR1 is MNHEY and CDR2 SVGAGI. The ends lost 0 bases at V and 7 bases at J; junction bases unmatched: 6. The CDR3 bases are TGTGCCAGCAGTTACTCTGAGGGGGCCGGGAACATTCAGTACTTC. Its protein is CASSYSEGAGNIQYF.

The rearrangement uses TRBV7-9 and TRBJ2-7; a possible D gene is TRBD1 (5 bases). V was pared by 2 bases and J by 6 bases, with 8 bases between. The length of the CDR3 is 12 residues. Germline CDR1 reads SEHNR; CDR2 reads FQNEAQ (reference sequence). DNA of the CDR3: TGTGCCAGCAGCTTAAGGGGCTCCGAGCAGTACTTC. Residues: CASSLRGSEQYF.

This chain links TRBV3-1 (or the pseudogene TRBV3-2) with TRBJ2-7; D gene ambiguous. The V end lost 4 bases, the J end lost 3 bases, and 10 bases lay between the germline ends. The CDR3 length is 13 residues. Germline loops: CDR1 LGHDT, CDR2 YNNKEL (reference sequence). The CDR3 DNA reads TGTGCCAGCAGCCCGAGAGGCTACTACGAGCAGTACTTC. As protein: CASSPRGYYEQYF.

The chain joins TRBV4-2 to TRBJ2-5; D may be TRBD2 (5 bases). This CDR3 has 18 residues. Trimming took 0 bases from V and 0 from J, leaving 17 bases between them. Germline assignment: CDR1 LGHNA and CDR2 YNFKEQ. This chain's CDR3 is CASSQDHPEVGYQETQYF. CDR3 coding DNA: TGTGCCAGCAGCCAAGATCACCCGGAGGTCGGGTACCAAGAGACCCAGTACTTC.

The rearrangement links TRBV19 to TRBJ2-5; weak D call: TRBD1 (6 bases). The germline V gene encodes CDR1 LNHDA and CDR2 SQIVND (reference sequence). The CDR3 consists of 15 residues. Trimming pared 3 bases from V and 1 base from J, leaving 12 bases between. CDR3 sequence: CASSIARTAQETQYF. CDR3 in DNA: TGTGCCAGTAGTATCGCGAGGACAGCCCAAGAGACCCAGTACTTC.

The chain carries TRBV4-2 and TRBJ2-7, with TRBD2 matching 7 bases. The CDR3 runs 17 residues. Looked up from germline, CDR1 is LGHNA and CDR2 is YNFKEQ. The V and J ends lost 0 bases and 5 bases, in that order; junction bases with no gene match: 13. The DNA of the CDR3 is TGTGCCAGCAGCCAAGATCCCGGGGGAGGGTTGACTCACGAGCAGTACTTC. It translates to CASSQDPGGGLTHEQYF.